The 27 T cell receptor beta chains presented below share a single source sample, sequenced in a study of cytomegalovirus exposure and HLA in healthy donors. Researchers ran the PCR with 60 Vbeta and 13 Jbeta primers. The assay was immunoSEQ multiplex PCR, and TCRdb's table has in-frame clones only and misses some. The data hold about 200,000 clones, with around 79% observed a single time. Specimen: PBMCs. Receptor source: a woman aged 25 to 39 in good health and CMV-seropositive.

This clone was counted a few times. V gene TRBV7-2 combines with J gene TRBJ2-5; TRBD2 matches 8 bases. This CDR3 is built from 13 residues. Germline V CDR1 and CDR2: SGHTA, FQGNSA. The V segment lost 7 bases and the J segment 8 bases; nucleotides outside the gene matches: 9. The CDR3 reads CASNSGVGGTQYF. In nucleotides, the CDR3 is TGTGCCAGCAATAGCGGGGTCGGAGGAACCCAGTACTTC.

The chain carries TRBV2 and TRBJ2-1; TRBD1 agrees at 11 bases. This CDR3 region has 15 residues. J was trimmed by 6 bases and V by 4 bases; bases with no gene match: 5. Germline values: CDR1 SNHLY, CDR2 FYNNEI. The CDR3: CASSADRGHLNEQFF. The DNA for the CDR3 is TGTGCCAGCAGTGCGGACAGGGGGCATCTCAATGAGCAGTTCTTC.

This clone was seen more than once but under ten times. The chain has TRBV7-9 and TRBJ2-1; D remains ambiguous. V was shortened by 1 base and J by 13 bases, with 11 bases between the two germline ends. Per germline, CDR1 SEHNR and CDR2 FQNEAQ (reference sequence). The CDR3 loop spans 12 amino acids. CDR3 sequence: CASSLELLSQFF. CDR3 nucleotides: TGTGCCAGCAGCTTAGAGTTGTTGAGTCAGTTCTTC.

V usage is TRBV11-3 and J usage is TRBJ2-3, with 10 bases aligning to TRBD2. This CDR3 is built from 18 residues. Looked up from germline, CDR1 is SGHNT and CDR2 is YENEEA. V was pared by 3 bases and J by 4 bases, with 13 bases of the junction left unmatched. The CDR3 sequence is CASSFLNWGLASADTQYF. DNA for the CDR3: TGTGCCAGCAGCTTTCTAAATTGGGGACTAGCGAGCGCAGATACGCAGTATTTT. Combining the CDR3 with reference TRBV11-3 and TRBJ2-3 gives the whole variable domain EAGVVQSPRYKIIEKKQPVAFWCNPISGHNTLYWYLQNLGQGPELLIRYENEEAVDDSQLPKDRFSAERLKGVDSTLKIQPAELGDSAVYLCASSFLNWGLASADTQYFGPGTRLTVL.

The V call is TRBV7-9, the J call TRBJ2-4; a weak D match, TRBD2 (6 bases). The CDR3 totals 15 residues. CDR1 SEHNR and CDR2 FQNEAQ come from the germline V gene (reference sequence). V lost 7 bases and J lost 0, with 13 bases in between. DNA of the CDR3: TGTGCCAGCACCATTAGCGGATTAGCCAAAAACATTCAGTACTTC. Translated, it gives CASTISGLAKNIQYF.

J is TRBJ1-1 and V is TRBV18; D gene uncertain. The CDR3 covers 13 residues. The ends were cut back, 2 bases at V and 2 bases at J, with 6 bases in the middle. Germline V gene lookup returns CDR1 KGHSH and CDR2 LQKENI. This CDR3 reads CASSPGSNTEAFF. The CDR3 DNA reads as TGTGCCAGCTCACCAGGCTCTAACACTGAAGCTTTCTTT.

The chain is built from TRBV11-3 and TRBJ1-3; D is unclear. In germline, CDR1 is SGHNT, CDR2 YENEEA. Trimming stripped 5 bases from V and 11 bases from J, with 19 bases between. The CDR3 covers 14 residues. CDR3 bases: TGTGCCAGCAGCCCCGCGGGAGGTGAAGGTCCCATATATTTT. Translation: CASSPAGGEGPIYF.

V and J are TRBV4-3 and TRBJ2-3; weak D call: TRBD1 (6 bases). CDR1 and CDR2 from the germline V gene are LGHNA and YSLEER. There are 12 residues in the CDR3. V was shortened by 6 bases and J by 4 bases, with 8 bases between the two germline ends. CDR3 nucleotide sequence: TGCGCCAGCAGTAACAGGGCAGATACGCAGTATTTT. Translated: CASSNRADTQYF.

The genes are TRBV7-6 and TRBJ2-1; 8 bases agree with TRBD2. The CDR3 loop spans 14 amino acids. The germline V gene has CDR1 SGHVS and CDR2 FNYEAQ. Trimming removed 8 bases from V and 0 bases from J; junction bases left unmatched: 3. The CDR3 DNA reads TGTGCCAGCTCCGGGACTAGCTCCTACAATGAGCAGTTCTTC. This encodes CASSGTSSYNEQFF.

This chain joins TRBV6-1 and TRBJ2-7, with TRBD1 matching 9 bases. Trimming took 5 bases from V and 6 from J; bases not matched to a gene: 8. The germline V gene encodes CDR1 MNHNS and CDR2 SASEGT. The CDR3 is made up of 14 amino acids. CDR3 protein: CASSRGQGTGEQYF. The CDR3 DNA sequence: TGTGCCAGCAGTAGGGGACAGGGAACTGGCGAGCAGTACTTC.

In its sample, this clone was seen a few times. The J gene is TRBJ1-2, the V gene TRBV5-5; tentatively, D is TRBD1 (5 bases). CDR1 and CDR2 (germline): SGHKS, YYEKEE (reference sequence). Deletions cut 2 bases from V and 10 bases from J, with 15 bases between. The CDR3 has 13 amino acids. CDR3 loop: CASSFRELEAYTF. CDR3 in DNA: TGTGCCAGCAGCTTCAGGGAATTAGAAGCCTACACCTTC. The variable domain in full, completed from reference TRBV5-5 and TRBJ1-2, reads DAGVTQSPTHLIKTRGQQVTLRCSPISGHKSVSWYQQVLGQGPQFIFQYYEKEERGRGNFPDRFSARQFPNYSSELNVNALLLGDSALYLCASSFRELEAYTFGSGTRLTVV.

This sequence joins TRBV19 and TRBJ1-2; possibly TRBD1 for D (6 bases). The germline V and J ends were trimmed by 5 bases and 5 bases, with 24 bases remaining between them. In germline, CDR1 is LNHDA, CDR2 SQIVND (reference sequence). The CDR3 has 17 residues. CDR3 nucleotides: TGTGCCAGTAGTCCCAGAAGCCCCCGGACAGTGATTTATGGCTACACCTTC. This codes for CASSPRSPRTVIYGYTF.

V gene TRBV9 combines with J gene TRBJ2-7, with a weak D call TRBD1 (6 bases). The V gene lost 4 bases and the J gene lost 3 bases, with 14 bases spanning the gap. The CDR3 sequence is 14 residues long. Germline lookup yields CDR1 SGDLS and CDR2 YYNGEE. The DNA for the CDR3 is TGTGCCAGCAGCCCTCGGGACAACAACTACGAGCAGTACTTC. Protein: CASSPRDNNYEQYF.

The rearrangement links TRBV10-3 to TRBJ2-1; 11 positions agree with TRBD2. The CDR3 runs 15 residues. Germline V gives CDR1 ENHRY, CDR2 SYGVKD. Unmatched junction bases numbered 6, after V lost 6 bases and J lost 5 bases. In DNA form, the CDR3 reads TGTGCCATCAGGTTAACTAGCGGGGGAGACAATGAGCAGTTCTTC. Amino acid sequence: CAIRLTSGGDNEQFF.

This clone was recorded a few times. The rearrangement uses TRBV11-3 and TRBJ1-4; 10 nucleotides agree with TRBD1. J was trimmed by 11 bases and V by 5 bases; bases with no gene match: 14. This CDR3 comprises 16 residues. Germline CDR1 reads SGHNT; CDR2 reads YENEEA. CDR3 nucleotide sequence: TGTGCCAGCAGCCATCGGGGACAGGGGCCGCTTGGGAAACTGTTTTTT. Amino acids: CASSHRGQGPLGKLFF.

This clone was seen a few times. The chain uses TRBV2 and TRBJ1-1; possibly TRBD1 for D (5 bases). The CDR3 is made up of 11 amino acids. V shed 11 bases and J shed 2 bases, with 9 bases lying between them. Germline V lookup: CDR1 SNHLY, CDR2 FYNNEI. The CDR3 reads CAGGGNTEAFF. The CDR3 nucleotides are TGTGCCGGGGGGGGAAACACTGAAGCTTTCTTT.

This sequence joins TRBV13 and TRBJ2-7; TRBD2 matches 11 bases. V lost 1 base, J lost 3 bases, and 2 bases stayed unmatched. CDR1 is PRHDT and CDR2 is FYEKMQ in the germline V gene (reference sequence). This CDR3 is 15 amino acids long. Written as DNA, the CDR3 is TGTGCCAGCAGCTTAGCCGGGACTAGCGGCTACGAGCAGTACTTC. Translating it yields CASSLAGTSGYEQYF.

The chain combines TRBV15 with TRBJ2-2, with 11 bases fitting TRBD2. CDR3 length: 16 amino acids. Germline V gives CDR1 LNHNV, CDR2 YYDKDF (reference sequence). V trimming: 5 bases; J trimming: 4 bases; junction bases outside the gene matches: 6. This CDR3 is CATSRGLAELTGELFF. As DNA, the CDR3 is TGTGCCACCAGCCGGGGACTAGCGGAACTCACCGGGGAGCTGTTTTTT.

A few counts support this clone. The rearrangement uses TRBV28 and TRBJ1-1, with D perhaps matching TRBD1 (6 bases). The germline gives CDR1 MDHEN, CDR2 SYDVKM. V was pared by 5 bases and J by 4 bases, with 14 bases between. CDR3 length equals 14 residues. The DNA of the CDR3 is TGTGCCAGCAGTCTGGGGGGGGCGCTCACTGAAGCTTTCTTT. As protein: CASSLGGALTEAFF.

The J gene is TRBJ2-2, the V gene TRBV5-1; perhaps TRBD1 as D (6 bases). Trimming took 4 bases from V and 8 from J, leaving 21 bases between them. The CDR3 covers 16 residues. CDR1 and CDR2 from the germline V gene are SGHRS and YFSETQ. The CDR3 spells CASSSGQFFPGGELFF. CDR3 in DNA: TGCGCCAGCAGCAGCGGACAGTTTTTCCCGGGGGGGGAGCTGTTTTTT.

The chain is built from TRBV6-4 and TRBJ1-2; 9 bases are shared with TRBD1. This CDR3 comprises 13 residues. The V gene's germline CDR1 is MRHNA and CDR2 SNTAGT. V lost 6 bases to trimming and J lost 5 bases; unmatched junction nucleotides: 4. The CDR3 bases are TGTGCCAGCAGCGAGACAGGGGGTTATGGCTACACCTTC. This gives the protein CASSETGGYGYTF.

The CDR3 DNA reads as TGTGCCAGCAGTTCGCCTAGCGGGGGGTTTGTTCATGAGCAGTTCTTC. It is translated as CASSSPSGGFVHEQFF. The chain couples TRBV6-5 to TRBJ2-1; 11 nucleotides line up with TRBD2. Per the germline V gene, CDR1 is MNHEY and CDR2 is SVGAGI. The CDR3 length is 16 residues. Losses at the gene ends were 4 bases for V and 8 bases for J; bases not matched to a gene: 10.

The gene calls are TRBV5-4 and TRBJ2-5, with TRBD2 matching 10 bases. With the DNA end fitting TRBJ2-7 better, the J assignment may be wrong. Germline CDR1 is SGHNT and CDR2 is YYREEE (reference sequence). CDR3 length equals 14 residues. In nucleotides, the CDR3 is TGTGCCAGCAGCTCTAGCGGGAGCTCCTACGAGCAGTACTTC. This translates into CASSSSGSSYEQYF.

V gene TRBV7-6 combines with J gene TRBJ2-6; 14 bases match TRBD2. There are 18 residues in the CDR3. Losses at the gene ends were 5 bases for V and 4 bases for J; bases not matched to a gene: 7. The germline V gene encodes CDR1 SGHVS and CDR2 FNYEAQ. The CDR3 sequence: CASSAGTSGGKGANVLTF. Here the CDR3 DNA reads TGTGCCAGCAGCGCCGGGACTAGCGGGGGTAAAGGGGCCAACGTCCTGACTTTC.

The V and J genes are TRBV18 and TRBJ2-1; 10 positions match TRBD1. V dropped 5 bases and J dropped 12; count of bases not matched to a gene: 10. This CDR3 comprises 14 residues. Germline V CDR1 and CDR2: KGHSH, LQKENI. In nucleotides, the CDR3 is TGTGCCAGCTCAGCCGGGACAGGGGAATCTGGGCAGTTCTTC. This codes for CASSAGTGESGQFF.

In its sample, this clone was seen once. The chain is built from TRBV7-8 and TRBJ2-7; D unclear. Trimming removed 2 bases from V and 0 bases from J, with 11 bases in between. This CDR3 has 15 amino acids. CDR1 is SGHVS and CDR2 is FQNEAQ in the germline V gene. The CDR3: CASSLKDIYSYEQYF. CDR3 nucleotides: TGTGCCAGCAGCTTAAAAGACATTTACTCCTACGAGCAGTACTTC. Supplemented by reference TRBV7-8 and TRBJ2-7, the full variable domain reads GAGVSQSPRYKVAKRGQDVALRCDPISGHVSLFWYQQALGQGPEFLTYFQNEAQLDKSGLPSDRFFAERPEGSVSTLKIQRTQQEDSAVYLCASSLKDIYSYEQYFGPGTRLTVT.

The chain joins TRBV5-6 to TRBJ1-4, with TRBD1 as a possible D gene (5 bases). With 1 base removed from V and 4 bases from J, the gap between germline ends came to 8 bases. This CDR3 is built from 14 residues. Looked up from germline, CDR1 is SGHDT and CDR2 is YYEEEE. This CDR3 reads CASSLIQGNEKLFF. In DNA, the CDR3 is TGTGCCAGCAGCTTGATTCAGGGTAATGAAAAACTGTTTTTT.